Below are 16 T cell receptor beta chains sequenced from a single sample in a study of T cell responses to AZD1222 COVID-19 vaccine. Repertoires were generated with immunoSEQ multiplex PCR, while TCRdb's copy carries only in-frame clones and drops some. The table lists 200,000 to 300,000 clones, about 92% of them singletons, with less than 0.6% in the top ten. Source: peripheral blood, taken on day 0 of AZD1222 vaccination. These receptors were taken from an adult in good health.

This sequence joins TRBV6-2 or TRBV6-3 and TRBJ1-2, with D unclear. The CDR3 sequence is 12 residues long. The germline V gene has CDR1 MNHEY and CDR2 SVGEGT. V was shortened by 5 bases and J by 8 bases, with 12 bases between the two germline ends. The CDR3 DNA follows: TGTGCCAGCAGTACCCCATCGCGGGGCTACACCTTC. Its protein is CASSTPSRGYTF.

V gene TRBV9 combines with J gene TRBJ1-4, with unresolved D. Germline V gives CDR1 SGDLS, CDR2 YYNGEE. The CDR3 is 15 residues long. Trimming shortened V by 0 bases and J by 2 bases, and 8 bases separated the two germline ends. For the CDR3, the DNA is TGTGCCAGCAGCGTAGCGGGAACCACTAATGAAAAACTGTTTTTT. It yields the protein CASSVAGTTNEKLFF.

The chain has TRBV3-1 (or the pseudogene TRBV3-2) and TRBJ1-1; D call uncertain. Germline V gives CDR1 LGHDT, CDR2 YNNKEL (reference sequence). Trimming took 6 bases from V and 0 from J, leaving 8 bases between them. This CDR3 region has 13 residues. The CDR3 here is CASSSAVNTEAFF. The DNA of the CDR3 is TGTGCCAGCAGTTCCGCGGTGAACACTGAAGCTTTCTTT.

The CDR3: CASRYSGANVLTF. Written as DNA, the CDR3 is TGTGCCAGCAGGTACTCTGGGGCCAACGTCCTGACTTTC. The V gene is TRBV27, the J gene TRBJ2-6; D gene ambiguous. The V end was cut by 6 bases, the J end by 0 bases, with 3 bases between. Germline CDR1 MNHEY, CDR2 SMNVEV (reference sequence). CDR3 length equals 13 residues.

The rearrangement joins TRBV4-1 to TRBJ1-4; weak D call: TRBD1 (5 bases). This CDR3 contains 18 residues. Germline CDR1 is MGHRA and CDR2 is YSYEKL. V was cut by 4 bases and J by 6 bases, with 24 bases left in between. The CDR3: CASSPPGTDIFEDEKLFF. CDR3 sequence (DNA): TGCGCCAGCAGCCCCCCCGGGACGGATATTTTCGAGGATGAAAAACTGTTTTTT.

This chain links TRBV5-5 with TRBJ2-3; no reliable D call. CDR1 is SGHKS and CDR2 is YYEKEE in the germline V gene (reference sequence). This CDR3 is 15 amino acids long. Trimming took 0 bases from V and 0 from J, leaving 8 bases between them. CDR3 residues: CASSLDGMSTDTQYF. The CDR3 DNA reads as TGTGCCAGCAGCTTGGATGGTATGAGCACAGATACGCAGTATTTT.

The CDR3: CSAAPWEQYF. In nucleotides, the CDR3 is TGCAGTGCTGCCCCTTGGGAGCAGTACTTC. The chain couples TRBV20-1 to TRBJ2-7; D is uncertain. The germline V gene encodes CDR1 DFQATT and CDR2 SNEGSKA (reference sequence). The CDR3 sequence is 10 residues long. Trimming took 5 bases from V and 7 from J, leaving 9 bases between them.

This chain links TRBV14 with TRBJ1-2, with TRBD1 identical over 9 bases. Trimming removed 6 bases from V and 2 bases from J; junction bases left unmatched: 4. Germline lookup yields CDR1 SGHDN and CDR2 FVKESK. The CDR3 totals 14 residues. The CDR3 DNA follows: TGTGCCAGCAGTCGCGGACAGGGGAACTATGGCTACACCTTC. It translates to CASSRGQGNYGYTF.

V usage is TRBV7-6 and J usage is TRBJ2-1; TRBD2 might be the D (5 bases). CDR3 size: 14 residues. Germline lookup yields CDR1 SGHVS and CDR2 FNYEAQ. With 1 base removed from V and 6 bases from J, the gap between germline ends came to 10 bases. This CDR3 reads CASSLVAPGNEQFF. The CDR3 DNA is TGTGCCAGCAGCTTAGTAGCGCCGGGCAATGAGCAGTTCTTC.

V is TRBV30 and J is TRBJ2-3; no definite D call. The CDR3 is 11 amino acids. V dropped 1 base and J dropped 6 bases, with 5 bases sitting between them. Germline CDR1 reads GTSNPN; CDR2 reads SVGIG (reference sequence). The CDR3 sequence is CAWSEADTQYF. The CDR3 region has the DNA TGTGCCTGGAGTGAGGCCGATACGCAGTATTTT.

The chain is built from TRBV28 and TRBJ1-1, with a weak D call TRBD1 (5 bases). The CDR3 contains 15 residues. Trimming took 7 bases from V and 1 from J, leaving 16 bases between them. Germline lookup yields CDR1 MDHEN and CDR2 SYDVKM. CDR3 region: CASTLSGLANTEAFF. The CDR3 region has the DNA TGTGCCAGCACTCTCTCAGGGTTGGCGAACACTGAAGCTTTCTTT. The variable domain in full, completed from reference TRBV28 and TRBJ1-1, reads DVKVTQSSRYLVKRTGEKVFLECVQDMDHENMFWYRQDPGLGLRLIYFSYDVKMKEKGDIPEGYSVSREKKERFSLILESASTNQTSMYLCASTLSGLANTEAFFGQGTRLTVV.

The J gene is TRBJ1-5, the V gene TRBV11-1, with D tentatively TRBD1 (6 bases). The V end lost 10 bases, the J end lost 5 bases, and 18 bases lay between the germline ends. The CDR3 covers 14 residues. CDR1 and CDR2 from the germline V gene are SGHAT and FQDESV (reference sequence). The CDR3: CATRPQGMDQPQHF. The CDR3 DNA sequence: TGTGCCACCAGACCACAGGGTATGGATCAGCCCCAGCATTTT.

The V call is TRBV28, the J call TRBJ2-7; D is possibly TRBD2 (5 bases). The CDR3 has 15 residues. The V end lost 6 bases, the J end lost 5 bases, and 20 bases lay between the germline ends. Germline CDR1 MDHEN, CDR2 SYDVKM. The CDR3 region has the DNA TGTGCCAGCAGCCCTCGAGGACTGCCTTTGGACGAGCAGTACTTC. Its protein product is CASSPRGLPLDEQYF. The complete variable domain, with remaining parts taken from reference TRBV28 and TRBJ2-7, reads DVKVTQSSRYLVKRTGEKVFLECVQDMDHENMFWYRQDPGLGLRLIYFSYDVKMKEKGDIPEGYSVSREKKERFSLILESASTNQTSMYLCASSPRGLPLDEQYFGPGTRLTVT.

V is TRBV28 and J is TRBJ2-3; D unresolved. The ends were cut back, 3 bases at V and 0 bases at J, with 7 bases in the middle. Germline loops: CDR1 MDHEN, CDR2 SYDVKM. This CDR3 region has 14 residues. The CDR3 loop is CASSFVSSTDTQYF. The CDR3 DNA reads as TGTGCCAGCAGTTTTGTCAGCAGCACAGATACGCAGTATTTT.

This clone was seen a handful of times. V usage is TRBV6-2 or TRBV6-3 and J usage is TRBJ1-2, with unresolved D. The germline V gene has CDR1 MNHEY and CDR2 SVGEGT. Trimming cost V 0 bases and J 5 bases, with 13 bases left between them. The CDR3 is 15 amino acids. The CDR3 spells CASSYSSYWEYGYTF. The CDR3 nucleotides are TGTGCCAGCAGTTACTCGTCCTATTGGGAATATGGCTACACCTTC.

This chain uses TRBV24-1 with TRBJ1-1; tentatively, D is TRBD1 (5 bases). This CDR3 is built from 14 residues. Looked up from germline, CDR1 is KGHDR and CDR2 is SFDVKD. The V end was cut by 4 bases, the J end by 11 bases, with 19 bases between. CDR3 nucleotides: TGTGCCACCAGTGAGCCGACAGTTAACCTCGGGGCTTTCTTT. It codes for CATSEPTVNLGAFF.